The sequence of this T cell receptor beta chain was determined in a study of shared clonotypes between healthy human individuals. Notes on the study in general: Between a few donors, naive CD4 clonotypes were shared at a level of about 5%.

A word on this clone: The antigen remains undetermined.

The V end lost 3 bases, the J end lost 6 bases, and 18 bases lay between the germline ends. Per germline, CDR1 WSHSY and CDR2 SAAADI. The CDR3 length is 15 residues. Authors' methods: ImmunoSEQ output held junction-only sequences without quality scores, so filtering differed. Some clones are missing from TCRdb's copy, which holds only in-frame ones; the method was immunoSEQ multiplex PCR. The D gene and trimming were derived from the DNA, and the V and J assignments and clone size from that table. The data contain more than 550,000 clones, roughly 91% of them singletons. V is TRBV10-2 and J is TRBJ2-7, with no clear D. Input material: memory CD8+ T cells from PBMCs. Described subset: CD45RO+ cells pooled with CCR7-negative TemRA cells. This clonotype was obtained from a man between 18 and 29 years old in good health. Some clones in this sample may be carry-over from other donors' samples. The CDR3 nucleotides read TGCGCCAGCAGTGACCTTATTTCGTACACCGGCGAGCAGTACTTC. Its protein is CASSDLISYTGEQYF.